Presented here are 11 T cell receptor beta chains from one specimen sequenced in a study of brain metastases from non-small cell lung cancer. Data came from immunoSEQ multiplex PCR; TCRdb stores just in-frame clones and leaves some out. Of about 4,800 clones in the sample, about three quarters were seen once. The sample comprised primary lung tumor tissue. Receptors originate from a donor aged 40 or over with non-small cell lung cancer.

The chain is built from TRBV2 and TRBJ1-5, with 8 bases lining up with TRBD1. Germline V gene lookup returns CDR1 SNHLY and CDR2 FYNNEI. The trim removed 6 bases at V and 1 base at J, leaving 11 bases unmatched. The CDR3 covers 17 residues. CDR3 in amino acids: CASRKGAGGASNQPQHF. The DNA for the CDR3 is TGTGCCAGCAGGAAGGGGGCAGGGGGCGCAAGCAATCAGCCCCAGCATTTT.

This clone was counted once. The chain recombines TRBV6-5 with TRBJ1-4; D uncertain. This CDR3 region has 13 residues. The V gene lost 7 bases and the J gene lost 8 bases, with 14 bases spanning the gap. Per the germline V gene, CDR1 is MNHEY and CDR2 is SVGAGI. CDR3: CASTSLSGEKLFF. Here the CDR3 DNA reads TGTGCCAGCACCTCCCTTAGCGGAGAAAAACTGTTTTTT.

The CDR3 nucleotides are TGTGCCATCAGGCCTAGCGGGGGGGCGGGGACAGATACGCAGTATTTT. Its protein is CAIRPSGGAGTDTQYF. The J gene is TRBJ2-3, the V gene TRBV10-3; 12 bases fit TRBD2. The trim removed 6 bases at V and 3 bases at J, leaving 7 bases unmatched. This CDR3 is 16 amino acids long. Per germline, CDR1 ENHRY and CDR2 SYGVKD.

The V gene is TRBV5-1, the J gene TRBJ2-3, with D unresolved. With 4 bases removed from V and 1 base from J, the gap between germline ends came to 7 bases. CDR1 and CDR2 from the germline V gene are SGHRS and YFSETQ. The CDR3 sequence is 13 residues long. The CDR3: CASSLIGTDTQYF. The CDR3 DNA reads TGCGCCAGCAGCCTTATTGGCACAGATACGCAGTATTTT.

J is TRBJ2-7 and V is TRBV7-8; a possible D gene is TRBD2 (6 bases). Trimming cost V 1 base and J 6 bases, with 10 bases left between them. CDR1 SGHVS and CDR2 FQNEAQ come from the germline V gene. The CDR3 length is 13 residues. CDR3 in amino acids: CASSLGGEVEQYV. The CDR3 DNA is TGTGCCAGCAGCTTAGGCGGGGAGGTCGAGCAGTACGTC.

This clone was counted once. V and J are TRBV10-1 and TRBJ2-7; 13 nucleotides align to TRBD2. The junction had 12 bases not matched to a gene; V was cut back by 8 bases and J by 5 bases. Germline CDR1 and CDR2: WNHNN and SYGVQD (reference sequence). There are 16 residues in the CDR3. CDR3 region: CASLTSGGPQDNEQYV. The CDR3 DNA reads TGCGCCAGCTTGACTAGCGGGGGGCCCCAGGATAACGAGCAGTACGTC.

For the CDR3, the DNA is TGCGCCAGCAGCCTAGGGGGGGTGGATACGCAGTATTTT. Protein product: CASSLGGVDTQYF. V is TRBV4-1 and J is TRBJ2-3; D is perhaps TRBD2 (7 bases). In germline, CDR1 is MGHRA, CDR2 YSYEKL. This CDR3 is 13 amino acids long. The V gene lost 4 bases and the J gene lost 6 bases, with 11 bases spanning the gap.

The chain is built from TRBV9 and TRBJ1-2; D might be TRBD1 (5 bases). Germline CDR1 is SGDLS and CDR2 is YYNGEE. The CDR3 loop spans 15 amino acids. Trimming removed 1 base at V and 3 bases at J, with 13 bases between. The CDR3 sequence: CASSVTTRGDYGYTF. CDR3 sequence (DNA): TGTGCCAGCAGCGTAACGACGAGGGGCGACTATGGCTACACCTTC. The full variable domain, with the rest looked up from reference TRBV9 and TRBJ1-2, is DSGVTQTPKHLITATGQRVTLRCSPRSGDLSVYWYQQSLDQGLQFLIQYYNGEERAKGNILERFSAQQFPDLHSELNLSSLELGDSALYFCASSVTTRGDYGYTFGSGTRLTVV.

This clone was found a few times. This sequence joins TRBV27 and TRBJ1-4, with a possible D match to TRBD1 (6 bases). Germline V gene lookup returns CDR1 MNHEY and CDR2 SMNVEV (reference sequence). Trimming took off 6 bases at V and 1 base at J, with 12 bases between the two ends. The CDR3 is made up of 15 amino acids. CDR3 residues: CASRIRGGTNEKLFF. DNA for the CDR3: TGTGCCAGCAGAATTAGAGGGGGAACTAATGAAAAACTGTTTTTT. The full variable domain, rest sourced from reference TRBV27 and TRBJ1-4, is EAQVTQNPRYLITVTGKKLTVTCSQNMNHEYMSWYRQDPGLGLRQIYYSMNVEVTDKGDVPEGYKVSRKEKRNFPLILESPSPNQTSLYFCASRIRGGTNEKLFFGSGTQLSVL.

Notes on this clone: One end of the junction is discordant with germline, which a read error may explain. CDR3: CASSSDWYTDTQYF. The DNA for the CDR3 is TGTGCCAGCAGCTCCGACTGGTACACAGATACGCAGTATTTT. This chain uses TRBV5-1 with TRBJ2-3; D not certain. The CDR3 contains 14 residues. Germline V gene data show CDR1 as SGHRS and CDR2 as YFSETQ.

This clone has just one count. The genes are TRBV7-2 and TRBJ1-2; D perhaps matches TRBD1 (6 bases). The CDR3 has 14 amino acids. CDR1 is SGHTA, CDR2 FQGNSA, per germline. V lost 5 bases, J lost 3 bases, and 13 bases lay in between. CDR3 amino acids: CASSRGGDDYGYTF. For the CDR3, the DNA is TGTGCCAGCAGCCGGGGGGGCGATGACTATGGCTACACCTTC.